This T cell receptor beta chain was sequenced in a study of T cells after yellow fever vaccination. Researchers made TCR cDNA using 5'RACE template switching, and this step added a universal primer site and UMIs. TCRdb re-called the 5' RACE reads with MiXCR, one entry per CDR3 protein. The sample has a few hundred thousand distinct CDR3 sequences, approximately 4% seen once. The CDR3 is 15 residues long. The germline V gene encodes CDR1 SGDLS and CDR2 YYNGEE. The trim removed 1 base at V and 5 bases at J, leaving 7 bases unmatched. Overall study findings and caveats: The study re-detected most primary-vaccination clones after the booster (about 95% CD4, almost 90% CD8). Relatively few clonotypes were ones that appeared in both CD4 and CD8 compartments.

This clonotype was seen only a few times. What it binds is unknown. This chain connects TRBV9 to TRBJ2-5; TRBD2 matches at 8 bases. Sequencing used PBMCs, obtained 15 days after the yellow fever booster vaccination. This TCR derives from a man younger than 30 who received the YFV17D yellow fever vaccine. CDR3 residues: CASSVTGTSVETQYF. CDR3 bases: TGTGCCAGCAGCGTAACGGGGACTAGTGTGGAGACCCAGTACTTC.